This note documents a single TCR beta chain sequence. The target antigen is unknown. This entry comes from a study of response to subunit inactivated influenza vaccine. Germline lookup yields CDR1 LGHNA and CDR2 YNFKEQ. The V gene end was trimmed by 3 bases and the J gene end by 5 bases; junction bases not matched to a gene: 7. The CDR3 has 16 amino acids. General study points: A suggestion made by the authors is that each seasonal influenza vaccination recruits few new T cells.

Each CDR3 protein gets one entry after TCRdb re-called the RT-PCR reads with MiXCR. The sample has just over 300,000 distinct CDR3 sequences, approximately 20% seen once. The sequences come from PBMCs from blood, collected 21 months after vaccination. V gene TRBV4-2 combines with J gene TRBJ1-4; 9 bases match TRBD1. This TCR was sampled from a man aged 50 to 69 who received an inactivated influenza vaccine. CDR3 nucleotide sequence: TGTGCCAGCAGCCAGGACCGACAGGGGGGGAATGAAAAACTGTTTTTT. Amino acids: CASSQDRQGGNEKLFF.